The 13 T cell receptor beta chains below all came from one sample that was sequenced in a study of preoperative IRX-2 immunotherapy in early breast cancer. Treatment reported: preoperative locoregional IRX-2 cytokine immunotherapy. The assay was immunoSEQ multiplex PCR, and TCRdb's table has in-frame clones only and misses some. Of 15,000 to 25,000 clones detected, 85% appear once; the ten largest clones hold roughly 1.2%. The specimen was lymph node tissue, collected after IRX-2 immunotherapy. The origin of the receptors is a human donor with breast cancer.

The V and J genes are TRBV28 and TRBJ1-4; 10 bases align to TRBD1. This CDR3 is 16 amino acids long. Germline V gene sequence: CDR1 MDHEN, CDR2 SYDVKM. V was pared by 4 bases and J by 7 bases, with 9 bases of the junction left unmatched. CDR3 DNA sequence: TGTGCCAGCAGTTCATGGGACCGGGACAGGGGTGAAAAACTGTTTTTT. Amino acid sequence: CASSSWDRDRGEKLFF.

V usage is TRBV18 and J usage is TRBJ1-1; D is unresolved. Trimming shortened V by 1 base and J by 0 bases, and 9 bases separated the two germline ends. The CDR3 has 15 amino acids. Germline lookup yields CDR1 KGHSH and CDR2 LQKENI. CDR3 loop: CASSPREVVNTEAFF. The CDR3 nucleotides are TGTGCCAGCTCACCACGGGAGGTGGTGAACACTGAAGCTTTCTTT.

This sequence joins TRBV18 and TRBJ1-5; 9 nucleotides match TRBD1. This CDR3 region has 16 residues. Germline V gene lookup returns CDR1 KGHSH and CDR2 LQKENI. J lost 4 bases, V lost 0 bases, and 4 bases had no gene match. CDR3 coding DNA: TGTGCCAGCTCACCACCGGGGACAGGGAGGAATCAGCCCCAGCATTTT. Its protein product is CASSPPGTGRNQPQHF.

This clone was detected only a few times. The chain recombines TRBV18 with TRBJ2-7; 9 bases are a match to TRBD1. The J segment lost 6 bases and the V segment lost 2 bases, leaving 5 bases of the junction unmatched. Germline CDR1 is KGHSH and CDR2 is LQKENI. The CDR3 contains 14 residues. The CDR3: CASSPRGQGSEQYF. CDR3 coding DNA: TGTGCCAGCTCACCAAGGGGACAGGGTTCCGAGCAGTACTTC. The complete variable domain, with remaining parts taken from reference TRBV18 and TRBJ2-7, reads NAGVMQNPRHLVRRRGQEARLRCSPMKGHSHVYWYRQLPEEGLKFMVYLQKENIIDESGMPKERFSAEFPKEGPSILRIQQVVRGDSAAYFCASSPRGQGSEQYFGPGTRLTVT.

The genes are TRBV19 and TRBJ1-5, with 10 nucleotides matching TRBD1. Per the germline V gene, CDR1 is LNHDA and CDR2 is SQIVND (reference sequence). The CDR3 runs to 15 residues. V was pared by 7 bases and J by 4 bases, with 7 bases of the junction left unmatched. The CDR3 spells CASNLGQGRNQPQHF. The CDR3 nucleotides are TGTGCCAGTAACTTGGGACAGGGGAGGAATCAGCCCCAGCATTTT.

The genes are TRBV9 and TRBJ2-7, with D perhaps matching TRBD2 (5 bases). Looked up from germline, CDR1 is SGDLS and CDR2 is YYNGEE. V lost 0 bases to trimming and J lost 6 bases, with 13 bases between them. The CDR3 runs to 14 residues. For the CDR3, the DNA is TGTGCCAGCAGCGTAGGCGGCCGAGGAGGCGAGCAGTACTTC. Its translation: CASSVGGRGGEQYF.

The V call is TRBV29-1, the J call TRBJ2-7, with 9 bases matching TRBD1. The CDR3 contains 13 residues. The V gene end was trimmed by 4 bases and the J gene end by 5 bases; junction bases not matched to a gene: 6. The germline V gene encodes CDR1 SQVTM and CDR2 ANQGSEA. CDR3 protein: CSVGLGTGNEQYF. The CDR3 DNA follows: TGCAGCGTTGGCCTGGGGACAGGGAACGAGCAGTACTTC.

This clone was picked up one time. This rearrangement joins TRBV18 to TRBJ2-3; 9 nucleotides align to TRBD1. V lost 3 bases and J lost 4; bases outside the gene matches: 8. The CDR3 is 16 amino acids. The V gene's germline CDR1 is KGHSH and CDR2 LQKENI. The CDR3 reads CASSPGTGNWADTQYF. The DNA for the CDR3 is TGTGCCAGCTCACCGGGGACAGGGAATTGGGCAGATACGCAGTATTTT.

The chain employs TRBV11-3 and TRBJ2-7; TRBD2 aligns across 10 bases. Germline CDR1 reads SGHNT; CDR2 reads YENEEA. The J segment lost 2 bases and the V segment lost 6 bases, leaving 7 bases of the junction unmatched. This CDR3 is built from 15 residues. Here the CDR3 DNA reads TGTGCCAGCAGGATAGCGGGGGGAAATGCCTACGAGCAGTACTTC. This encodes CASRIAGGNAYEQYF.

Only a few counts were recorded for this clone. This chain connects TRBV19 to TRBJ2-3, with unresolved D. Trimming took off 4 bases at V and 2 bases at J, with 13 bases between the two ends. This CDR3 comprises 15 residues. Germline CDR1 reads LNHDA; CDR2 reads SQIVND (reference sequence). The CDR3 loop reads CASSTLLTLTDTQYF. In DNA form, the CDR3 reads TGTGCCAGTAGTACCCTCTTAACCCTCACAGATACGCAGTATTTT.

This chain joins TRBV10-2 and TRBJ2-3; D remains ambiguous. This CDR3 contains 12 residues. V lost 2 bases, J lost 5 bases, and 5 bases lay in between. The V gene's germline CDR1 is WSHSY and CDR2 SAAADI. The CDR3 here is CASSEAKDTQYF. CDR3 in DNA: TGCGCCAGCAGTGAGGCAAAAGATACGCAGTATTTT.

V is TRBV6-4 and J is TRBJ1-3; D is undetermined. V dropped 6 bases and J dropped 3 bases, with 6 bases sitting between them. The CDR3 loop spans 12 amino acids. CDR1 is MRHNA and CDR2 is SNTAGT in the germline V gene. This CDR3 is CASRTGGNTIYF. The CDR3 DNA sequence: TGTGCCAGCAGAACCGGTGGAAACACCATATATTTT.

The chain joins TRBV7-6 to TRBJ1-4, with TRBD1 matching 10 bases. Germline CDR1 reads SGHVS; CDR2 reads FNYEAQ. Losses at the gene ends were 4 bases for V and 3 bases for J; bases not matched to a gene: 8. This CDR3 is built from 17 residues. CDR3: CASSSGTGAFANEKLFF. CDR3 bases: TGTGCCAGCAGCTCCGGGACAGGGGCCTTTGCTAATGAAAAACTGTTTTTT.